The 8 T cell receptor beta chains below were found in one sample sequenced in a study of T cells after yellow fever vaccination. TCRdb passed the 5' RACE reads through MiXCR, listing each CDR3 protein once. The data contain 250,000 to 300,000 distinct CDR3 sequences, around 5.3% of them seen just once; the ten biggest clones take up more than 3%. The sequenced sample was CD4+ T cells sorted from PBMCs, obtained on the day of the yellow fever booster vaccination. Receptors were obtained from a man between 18 and 35 years old who received the YFV17D yellow fever vaccine.

This clonotype was observed a few times. The chain recombines TRBV7-9 with TRBJ2-1, with TRBD2 matching over 15 bases. This CDR3 has 17 residues. From germline, CDR1 is SEHNR and CDR2 FQNEAQ (reference sequence). Trimming cost V 5 bases and J 10 bases; bases outside gene matches: 12. The CDR3 loop reads CASSRRGLAGGPGEQFF. For the CDR3, the DNA is TGTGCCAGCAGCCGACGAGGACTAGCGGGGGGGCCAGGGGAGCAGTTCTTC.

The rearrangement links TRBV18 to TRBJ2-2; unclear D gene. The CDR3 is made up of 12 amino acids. The germline V gene has CDR1 KGHSH and CDR2 LQKENI. Deletions cut 1 base from V and 6 bases from J, with 3 bases between. CDR3 nucleotide sequence: TGTGCCAGCTCACCACGTGCCGGGGAGCTGTTTTTT. Translating gives CASSPRAGELFF.

The rearrangement uses TRBV7-2 and TRBJ2-3; TRBD2 might be the D (5 bases). Germline V gene data show CDR1 as SGHTA and CDR2 as FQGNSA. This CDR3 region has 14 residues. Trimming pared 5 bases from V and 3 bases from J, leaving 12 bases between. CDR3: CASSRWERTDTQYF. CDR3 nucleotide sequence: TGTGCCAGCAGCCGCTGGGAGCGGACAGATACGCAGTATTTT.

This clonotype has a count of ten or more. The chain is built from TRBV10-3 and TRBJ2-1; 11 bases agree with TRBD2. After removal of 6 bases from V and 4 bases from J, the junction contained 2 bases not matched to a gene. Germline V gene sequence: CDR1 ENHRY, CDR2 SYGVKD. The CDR3 has 14 amino acids. The CDR3 protein is CAISTSGGYNEQFF. The CDR3 coding sequence is TGTGCCATCAGCACTAGCGGGGGTTACAATGAGCAGTTCTTC.

This clonotype was seen more than once but under ten times. CDR3 amino acids: CASSTFVGGVTGELFF. The CDR3 DNA reads TGTGCCAGCAGTACCTTTGTTGGAGGAGTCACCGGGGAGCTGTTTTTT. V and J are TRBV7-2 and TRBJ2-2, with a tentative D call TRBD2 (5 bases). With 6 bases removed from V and 4 bases from J, the gap between germline ends came to 18 bases. The CDR3 totals 16 residues. The germline V gene has CDR1 SGHTA and CDR2 FQGNSA.

This clonotype was found a few times. The rearrangement links TRBV7-2 to TRBJ2-7; D not certain. CDR1 is SGHTA and CDR2 is FQGNSA in the germline V gene. V was shortened by 5 bases and J by 5 bases, with 13 bases between the two germline ends. This CDR3 spans 13 amino acids. CDR3 coding DNA: TGTGCCAGCAGCCCTATGGCTCTCCACGAGCAGTACGTC. The encoded protein is CASSPMALHEQYV.

The chain has TRBV4-1 and TRBJ1-5; D is possibly TRBD1 (6 bases). CDR1 is MGHRA and CDR2 is YSYEKL in the germline V gene. CDR3 length: 15 amino acids. The V and J ends lost 3 bases and 2 bases respectively, with 11 bases between them. This CDR3 reads CASSHGGLGNQPQHF. The CDR3 region has the DNA TGCGCCAGCAGCCATGGGGGCTTGGGCAATCAGCCCCAGCATTTT.

This clonotype was seen at least ten times. The rearrangement joins TRBV7-9 to TRBJ2-5; D unclear. The CDR3 is 14 amino acids. Trimming cost V 5 bases and J 2 bases, with 12 bases left between them. Germline V CDR1 and CDR2: SEHNR, FQNEAQ (reference sequence). Written as DNA, the CDR3 is TGTGCCAGCAGCGACGGTGGCCGACAAGAGACCCAGTACTTC. Translation gives CASSDGGRQETQYF.